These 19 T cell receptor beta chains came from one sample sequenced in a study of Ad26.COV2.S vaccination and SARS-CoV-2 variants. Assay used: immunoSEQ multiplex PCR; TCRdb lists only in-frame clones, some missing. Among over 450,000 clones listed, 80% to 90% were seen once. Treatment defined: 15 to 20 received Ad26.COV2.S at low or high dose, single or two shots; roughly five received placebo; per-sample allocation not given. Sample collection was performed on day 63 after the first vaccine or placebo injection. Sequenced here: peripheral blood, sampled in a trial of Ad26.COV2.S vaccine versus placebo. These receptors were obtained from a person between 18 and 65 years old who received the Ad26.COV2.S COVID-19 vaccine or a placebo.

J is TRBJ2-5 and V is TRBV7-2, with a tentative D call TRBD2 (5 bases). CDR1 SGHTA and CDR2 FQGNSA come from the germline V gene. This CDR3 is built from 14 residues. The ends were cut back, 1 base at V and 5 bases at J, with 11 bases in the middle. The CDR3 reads CASSLVSGSETQYF. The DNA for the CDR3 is TGTGCCAGCAGCTTAGTTTCGGGGAGTGAGACCCAGTACTTC.

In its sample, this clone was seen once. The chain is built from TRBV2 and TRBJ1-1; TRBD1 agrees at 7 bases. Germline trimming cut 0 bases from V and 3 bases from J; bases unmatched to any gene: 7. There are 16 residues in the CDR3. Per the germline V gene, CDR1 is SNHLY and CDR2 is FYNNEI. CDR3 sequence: CASSEAVDRVDTEAFF. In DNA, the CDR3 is TGTGCCAGCAGTGAAGCCGTCGACAGGGTGGACACTGAAGCTTTCTTT.

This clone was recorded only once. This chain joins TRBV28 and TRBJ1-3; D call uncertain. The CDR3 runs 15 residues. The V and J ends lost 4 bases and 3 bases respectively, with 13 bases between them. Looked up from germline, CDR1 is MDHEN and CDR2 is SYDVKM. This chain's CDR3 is CASSSTYGIGNTIYF. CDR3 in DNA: TGTGCCAGCAGTTCCACCTACGGGATTGGAAACACCATATATTTT.

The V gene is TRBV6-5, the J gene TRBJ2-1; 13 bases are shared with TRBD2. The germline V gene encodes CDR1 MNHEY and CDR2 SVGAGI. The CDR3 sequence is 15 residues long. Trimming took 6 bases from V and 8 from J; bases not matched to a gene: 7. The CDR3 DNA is TGTGCCAGCAGCTTCGGACTAGCGGGAGTCTATGAGCAGTTCTTC. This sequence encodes CASSFGLAGVYEQFF.

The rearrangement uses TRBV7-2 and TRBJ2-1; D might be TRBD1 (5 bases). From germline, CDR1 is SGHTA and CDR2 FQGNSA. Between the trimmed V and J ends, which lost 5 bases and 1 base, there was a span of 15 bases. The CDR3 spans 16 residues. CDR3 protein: CASSQGLILSYNEQFF. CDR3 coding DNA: TGTGCCAGCAGCCAGGGCCTCATCTTGTCCTACAATGAGCAGTTCTTC.

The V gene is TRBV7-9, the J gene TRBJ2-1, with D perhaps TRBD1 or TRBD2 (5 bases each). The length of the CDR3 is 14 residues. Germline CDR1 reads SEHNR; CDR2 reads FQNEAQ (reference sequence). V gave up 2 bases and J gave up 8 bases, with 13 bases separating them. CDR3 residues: CASSLTGPSHEQFF. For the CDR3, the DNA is TGTGCCAGCAGCTTAACGGGACCATCACATGAGCAGTTCTTC.

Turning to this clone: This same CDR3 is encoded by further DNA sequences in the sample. Here the CDR3 reads CASSLVLYEQYF. The CDR3 DNA follows: TGTGCCAGCAGCTTAGTGCTTTACGAGCAGTACTTC. The chain combines TRBV7-9 with TRBJ2-7; D gene ambiguous. There are 12 residues in the CDR3. The germline CDR1 and CDR2 sequences are SEHNR and FQNEAQ (reference sequence). Deletions cut 1 base from V and 4 bases from J, with 5 bases between.

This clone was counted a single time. In DNA form, the CDR3 reads TGTGCCAGCAGTGAAGACGGGGGGCCTGCCCGAAAACTGTTTTTT. Protein: CASSEDGGPARKLFF. The chain combines TRBV2 with TRBJ1-4; a weak D match, TRBD1 (6 bases). This CDR3 region has 15 residues. Germline assignment: CDR1 SNHLY and CDR2 FYNNEI. Trimming shortened V by 1 base and J by 10 bases, and 16 bases separated the two germline ends. Full variable domain (missing parts from reference TRBV2 and TRBJ1-4): EPEVTQTPSHQVTQMGQEVILRCVPISNHLYFYWYRQILGQKVEFLVSFYNNEISEKSEIFDDQFSVERPDGSNFTLKIRSTKLEDSAMYFCASSEDGGPARKLFFGSGTQLSVL.

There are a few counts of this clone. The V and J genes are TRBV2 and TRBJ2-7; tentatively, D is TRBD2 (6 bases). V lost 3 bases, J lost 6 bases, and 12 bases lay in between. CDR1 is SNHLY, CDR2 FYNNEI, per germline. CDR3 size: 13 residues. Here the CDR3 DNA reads TGTGCCAGCAGTGATATCCCAGCGGGCGAGCAGTACTTC. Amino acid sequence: CASSDIPAGEQYF.

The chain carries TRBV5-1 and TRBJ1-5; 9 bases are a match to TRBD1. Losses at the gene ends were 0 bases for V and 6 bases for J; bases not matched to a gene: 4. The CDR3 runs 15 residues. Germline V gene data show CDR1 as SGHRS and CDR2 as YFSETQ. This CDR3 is CASSLEGQGSQPQHF. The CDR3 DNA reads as TGCGCCAGCAGCTTGGAGGGACAGGGAAGTCAGCCCCAGCATTTT.

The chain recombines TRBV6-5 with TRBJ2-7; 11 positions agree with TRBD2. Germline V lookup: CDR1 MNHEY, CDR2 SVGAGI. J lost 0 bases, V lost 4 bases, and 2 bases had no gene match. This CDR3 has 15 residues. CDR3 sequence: CASSSGTSGSYEQYF. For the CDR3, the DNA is TGTGCCAGCAGTTCCGGGACTAGCGGCTCCTACGAGCAGTACTTC.

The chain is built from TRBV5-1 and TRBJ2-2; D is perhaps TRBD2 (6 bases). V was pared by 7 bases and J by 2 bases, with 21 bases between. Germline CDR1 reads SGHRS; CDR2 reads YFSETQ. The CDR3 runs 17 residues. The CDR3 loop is CASDYGGTVPNTGELFF. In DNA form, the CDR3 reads TGCGCCAGCGACTACGGAGGGACCGTTCCCAACACCGGGGAGCTGTTTTTT.

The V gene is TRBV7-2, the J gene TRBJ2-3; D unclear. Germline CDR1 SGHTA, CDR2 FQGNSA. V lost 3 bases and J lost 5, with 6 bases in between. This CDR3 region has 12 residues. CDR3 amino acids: CASSLGLDTQYF. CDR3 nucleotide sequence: TGTGCCAGCAGCTTGGGGTTAGATACGCAGTATTTT.

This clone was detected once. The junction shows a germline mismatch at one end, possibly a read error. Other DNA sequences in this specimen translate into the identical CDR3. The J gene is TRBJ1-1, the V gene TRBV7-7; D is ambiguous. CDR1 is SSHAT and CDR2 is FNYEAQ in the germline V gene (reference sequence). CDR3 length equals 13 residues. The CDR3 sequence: CASSLSENTEAFF. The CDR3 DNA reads TGTGCTAGCAGCTTATCGGAGAACACTGAAGCTTTCTTT.

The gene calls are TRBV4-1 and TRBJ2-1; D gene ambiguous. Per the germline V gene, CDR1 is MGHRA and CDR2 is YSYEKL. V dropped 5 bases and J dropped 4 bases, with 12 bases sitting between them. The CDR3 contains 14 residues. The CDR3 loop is CASSSKYSYNEQFF. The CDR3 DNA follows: TGCGCCAGCAGCTCTAAGTATAGTTACAATGAGCAGTTCTTC.

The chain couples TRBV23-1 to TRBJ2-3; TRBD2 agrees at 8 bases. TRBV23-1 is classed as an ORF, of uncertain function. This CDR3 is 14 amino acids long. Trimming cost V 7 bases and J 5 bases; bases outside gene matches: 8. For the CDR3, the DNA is TGCGCCAGCAATCGGGAGGGCCGGGGAGATACGCAGTATTTT. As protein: CASNREGRGDTQYF.

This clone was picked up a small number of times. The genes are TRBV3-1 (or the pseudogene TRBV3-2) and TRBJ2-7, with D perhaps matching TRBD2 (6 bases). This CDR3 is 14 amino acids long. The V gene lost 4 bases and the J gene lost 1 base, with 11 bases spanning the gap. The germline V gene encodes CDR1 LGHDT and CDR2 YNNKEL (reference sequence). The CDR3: CASSLPGLSYEQYF. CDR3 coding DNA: TGTGCCAGCAGCCTCCCGGGACTTTCCTACGAGCAGTACTTC.

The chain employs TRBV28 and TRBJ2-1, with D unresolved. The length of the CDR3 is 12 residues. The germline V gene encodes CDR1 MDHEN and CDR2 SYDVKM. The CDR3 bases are TGTGCGATTAGACTGAACTACAATGAGCAGTTCTTC. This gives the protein CAIRLNYNEQFF.

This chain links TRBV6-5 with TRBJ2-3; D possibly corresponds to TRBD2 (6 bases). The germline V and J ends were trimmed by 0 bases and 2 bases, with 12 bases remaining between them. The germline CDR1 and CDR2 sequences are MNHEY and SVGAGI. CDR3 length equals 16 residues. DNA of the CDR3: TGTGCCAGCAGTTACTCGTTTACTAGCTTCACAGATACGCAGTATTTT. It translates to CASSYSFTSFTDTQYF.